What follows are 16 T cell receptor beta chains derived from one specimen sequenced in a study of blood T cells in healthy people across ages. Primed by a sample-barcoded 5' primer and a J-beta primer mix, a second PCR proceeded for about 7 to 12 cycles. One entry per CDR3 protein, called by TCRdb with MiXCR from the 5' RACE reads. Of about 620,000 distinct CDR3 sequences listed, over 40% are singletons. Sequencing was performed on blood. Receptors were obtained from an elderly woman in good health.

This clonotype was detected many times. The chain combines TRBV7-2 with TRBJ2-7; TRBD2 aligns across 11 bases. CDR3 length: 15 amino acids. Per the germline V gene, CDR1 is SGHTA and CDR2 is FQGNSA. V lost 6 bases to trimming and J lost 2 bases; unmatched junction nucleotides: 6. CDR3 coding DNA: TGTGCCAGCAGTATCGGGACTAGCGGTACCTACGAGCAGTACTTC. Its translation is CASSIGTSGTYEQYF.

The V call is TRBV28, the J call TRBJ2-2, with D hard to call. The CDR3 contains 14 residues. V dropped 2 bases and J dropped 9 bases, with 13 bases sitting between them. Germline CDR1 reads MDHEN; CDR2 reads SYDVKM. CDR3 DNA sequence: TGTGCCAGCAGTTTAGCAACTACCTACCGGGAGCTGTTTTTT. Protein sequence: CASSLATTYRELFF.

The rearrangement uses TRBV6-1 and TRBJ2-1; 8 bases fit TRBD2. V gave up 5 bases and J gave up 4 bases; unmatched junction bases: 19. CDR3 length equals 19 residues. Germline V gene data show CDR1 as MNHNS and CDR2 as SASEGT. The CDR3 coding sequence is TGTGCCAGCAGTATCCATCTTCGCGGGAGGCCTCTCAAGTACAATGAGCAGTTCTTC. It is translated as CASSIHLRGRPLKYNEQFF.

The rearrangement joins TRBV28 to TRBJ2-7; D may be TRBD1 or TRBD2 (5 bases each). Trimming stripped 6 bases from V and 3 bases from J, with 15 bases between. The CDR3 covers 14 residues. From germline, CDR1 is MDHEN and CDR2 SYDVKM. CDR3 sequence (DNA): TGTGCCAGCAGCCCGTGGGGGACCTTCTACGAGCAGTACTTC. The encoded protein is CASSPWGTFYEQYF.

The rearrangement links TRBV10-3 to TRBJ2-1; D remains unclear. This CDR3 is built from 14 residues. The germline V gene has CDR1 ENHRY and CDR2 SYGVKD. V dropped 6 bases and J dropped 0 bases, with 9 bases sitting between them. CDR3 bases: TGTGCCATCAGGCCCACTTCCTCCTACAATGAGCAGTTCTTC. Translated, it gives CAIRPTSSYNEQFF.

The V gene is TRBV25-1, the J gene TRBJ2-3; 8 bases fit TRBD2. This CDR3 contains 16 residues. The J segment lost 2 bases and the V segment lost 6 bases, leaving 10 bases of the junction unmatched. Germline assignment: CDR1 MGHDK and CDR2 SYGVNS. In nucleotides, the CDR3 is TGTGCCAGCAGCCAAGCAGTAGCGGGGTTCACAGATACGCAGTATTTT. Translating gives CASSQAVAGFTDTQYF.

This clonotype appeared many times. The chain has TRBV12-3 or TRBV12-4 and TRBJ2-3; D is undetermined. The CDR3 loop spans 13 amino acids. The V end lost 6 bases, the J end lost 2 bases, and 9 bases lay between the germline ends. The CDR3 protein is CASSLHNTDTQYF. DNA of the CDR3: TGTGCCAGCAGCCTCCACAACACAGATACGCAGTATTTT.

The V call is TRBV11-2, the J call TRBJ2-1, with unresolved D. With 4 bases removed from V and 11 bases from J, the gap between germline ends came to 15 bases. The CDR3 runs to 13 residues. In germline, CDR1 is SGHAT, CDR2 FQNNGV. The CDR3 DNA reads as TGTGCCAGCAGCTCCACGACCCCCCGAAAGCAGTTCTTC. As protein: CASSSTTPRKQFF.

The gene calls are TRBV7-9 and TRBJ2-7, with 10 nucleotides matching TRBD1. V dropped 5 bases and J dropped 2; count of bases not matched to a gene: 9. The length of the CDR3 is 16 residues. Germline V gives CDR1 SEHNR, CDR2 FQNEAQ (reference sequence). The CDR3 loop reads CASSTPLGQGTYEQYF. CDR3 bases: TGTGCCAGCAGCACCCCATTGGGACAGGGGACCTACGAGCAGTACTTC. Full variable domain (remainder filled in from reference TRBV7-9 and TRBJ2-7): DTGVSQNPRHKITKRGQNVTFRCDPISEHNRLYWYRQTLGQGPEFLTYFQNEAQLEKSRLLSDRFSAERPKGSFSTLEIQRTEQGDSAMYLCASSTPLGQGTYEQYFGPGTRLTVT.

V and J are TRBV20-1 and TRBJ1-4; D gene unclear. Germline V gene data show CDR1 as DFQATT and CDR2 as SNEGSKA (reference sequence). The CDR3 runs to 12 residues. Trimming removed 3 bases from V and 4 bases from J, with 6 bases in between. The CDR3 protein is CSASMDNEKLFF. CDR3 nucleotide sequence: TGCAGTGCTAGTATGGATAATGAAAAACTGTTTTTT.

The chain has TRBV7-3 and TRBJ2-1, with 9 bases that match TRBD1. Per germline, CDR1 SGHTA and CDR2 FQGTGA. Trimming took 0 bases from V and 5 from J; bases not matched to a gene: 11. The CDR3 is 18 residues long. CDR3 loop: CASSLTPTGTGSHNEQFF. CDR3 DNA: TGTGCCAGCAGCTTAACTCCTACCGGGACAGGGTCTCACAATGAGCAGTTCTTC. Combining the CDR3 with reference TRBV7-3 and TRBJ2-1 gives the whole variable domain GAGVSQTPSNKVTEKGKYVELRCDPISGHTALYWYRQSLGQGPEFLIYFQGTGAADDSGLPNDRFFAVRPEGSVSTLKIQRTERGDSAVYLCASSLTPTGTGSHNEQFFGPGTRLTVL.

In its sample, this clonotype was seen many times. The rearrangement joins TRBV29-1 to TRBJ2-3; TRBD2 agrees at 15 bases. Germline V gene sequence: CDR1 SQVTM, CDR2 ANQGSEA. Trimming cost V 6 bases and J 4 bases; bases outside gene matches: 5. CDR3 length equals 15 residues. The CDR3 here is CSVGGLAGGPDTQYF. CDR3 nucleotide sequence: TGCAGCGTGGGAGGACTAGCGGGAGGGCCAGATACGCAGTATTTT.

Concerning this clonotype: A read error may be the cause here, since a much bigger clone is one base away. The chain carries TRBV5-1 and TRBJ2-6, with 7 positions matching TRBD1. This CDR3 comprises 16 residues. Germline V gene lookup returns CDR1 SGHRS and CDR2 YFSETQ. The CDR3 coding sequence is TGCGCCAGCAGCTTGGAAGGACAGGTTGGGGCCAACGTCCCGACTTTC. Translating it yields CASSLEGQVGANVPTF.

In the case of this clonotype: At one of its ends the junction is not consistent with the germline gene, which may arise from a read error. This chain joins TRBV5-1 and TRBJ2-2, with 10 bases identical to TRBD2. This CDR3 has 19 residues. Germline lookup yields CDR1 SGHRS and CDR2 YFSETQ. This chain's CDR3 is CASSRGRAWTSGNTGELFF. The CDR3 DNA sequence: TGCGCCAGCAGCCGAGGTCGTGCGTGGACTAGCGGAAACACCGGGGAGCTATTTTTT.

The chain is built from TRBV29-1 and TRBJ2-1, with 7 bases fitting TRBD1. The V segment lost 1 base and the J segment 6 bases; nucleotides outside the gene matches: 6. The CDR3 has 14 amino acids. Germline V lookup: CDR1 SQVTM, CDR2 ANQGSEA. The CDR3 sequence is CSVEVRAGGNEQFF. DNA for the CDR3: TGCAGCGTTGAAGTAAGGGCAGGGGGCAATGAGCAGTTCTTC.

This clonotype has a single count. This chain uses TRBV7-9 with TRBJ2-5; no clear D gene. The V gene lost 2 bases and the J gene lost 4 bases, with 14 bases spanning the gap. This CDR3 region has 15 residues. Looked up from germline, CDR1 is SEHNR and CDR2 is FQNEAQ (reference sequence). CDR3 in DNA: TGTGCCAGCAGCTTAAGTTCGATGGATAGAGAGACCCAGTACTTC. This gives the protein CASSLSSMDRETQYF.